This TCR beta chain was found in a study of a mutant IDH1 vaccine in newly diagnosed glioma. The time point denotes: week 11, during vaccination. Alongside topical imiquimod, each dose of vaccine comprised 300 ug of mutant IDH1 20-mer peptide. The assay was immunoSEQ multiplex PCR, and TCRdb's table has in-frame clones only and misses some. Of about 120,000 clones listed, just under 80% are singletons. In its sample, this clone was seen a few times. Its antigen is unknown. Germline V lookup: CDR1 SGHTA, CDR2 FQGNSA. CDR3 length: 14 amino acids. Trimming removed 5 bases at V and 11 bases at J, with 19 bases between.

V gene TRBV7-2 combines with J gene TRBJ1-5, with a possible D match to TRBD1 (5 bases). This material consisted of PBMCs, taken from a glioma patient whose treatment included an IDH1 peptide vaccine. This sequence originates from a man aged 40-50 years with glioma. The CDR3 is CASSQDRTGGAQHF. The CDR3 bases are TGTGCCAGCAGCCAGGATAGAACGGGGGGAGCCCAGCATTTT.